The sequence of this TCR beta chain was determined in a study of graft-versus-host responses after intestinal transplantation. The CDR3 length is 13 residues. Germline CDR1 is LNHDA and CDR2 is SQIVND (reference sequence). V lost 5 bases and J 2 bases, leaving 10 bases between the germline ends. The assay was immunoSEQ multiplex PCR, and TCRdb's table has in-frame clones only and misses some. This table holds around 89,000 clones, just under 95% found once. In regard to this clone: Antigen specificity is unknown.

The origin of this receptor is a human donor who was the organ donor for an intestinal transplant. The V and J genes are TRBV19 and TRBJ2-7; tentatively, D is TRBD1 (5 bases). The input for sequencing was unstimulated CD8+ T cells sorted from spleen or lymph node cells, taken before transplant. The CDR3 spells CASSPGFTYEQYF. CDR3 DNA sequence: TGTGCCAGTAGTCCAGGGTTCACCTACGAGCAGTACTTC.